Each of the 26 T cell receptor beta chains below was sequenced from the same sample in a study of T cell repertoires in cytomegalovirus infection. TCRdb redid the calling of the reads with MiXCR, one entry per CDR3 protein. The top ten hold under 3% of the sample, which has some 700,000 distinct CDR3 sequences, roughly 36% seen once. Sequences were obtained from PBMCs. These receptor sequences come from a human donor in good health (CMV status not recorded). Some clones in this sample may be carry-over from other donors' samples.

The rearrangement joins TRBV7-4 to TRBJ2-1; TRBD1 or TRBD2 may be the D gene (5 bases each). Trimming cost V 5 bases and J 1 base, with 18 bases left between them. The V gene's germline CDR1 is SGHVT and CDR2 SQSDAQ. The CDR3 spans 17 residues. Here the CDR3 DNA reads TGTGCCAGCAGCCCCTCGCCCTTGTGGGGGTCCTACAATGAGCAGTTCTTC. This sequence encodes CASSPSPLWGSYNEQFF.

Of note for this clonotype: Given a much more abundant clone one base away, this may be a read error. This chain connects TRBV7-2 to TRBJ1-1, with D unclear. The CDR3 length is 13 residues. CDR1 is SGHTA and CDR2 is FQGNSA in the germline V gene. In DNA, the CDR3 is TGTGCCAGCAGCTTAGTTAGGGAAACTGAAGCTTGCTTT. Its protein is CASSLVRETEACF.

The chain recombines TRBV7-6 with TRBJ1-2; 8 nucleotides line up with TRBD1. V lost 2 bases to trimming and J lost 4 bases; unmatched junction nucleotides: 12. Germline values: CDR1 SGHVS, CDR2 FNYEAQ. There are 17 residues in the CDR3. CDR3 residues: CASSLTYRGAGTYGYTF. CDR3 bases: TGTGCCAGCAGCTTAACTTACAGGGGGGCAGGGACCTATGGCTACACCTTC.

The count of this clonotype is one. The chain uses TRBV19 and TRBJ1-5; 10 nucleotides align to TRBD1. The J segment lost 3 bases and the V segment lost 5 bases, leaving 7 bases of the junction unmatched. The length of the CDR3 is 16 residues. Germline V lookup: CDR1 LNHDA, CDR2 SQIVND (reference sequence). CDR3 amino acids: CASSLDGTGVNQPQHF. The CDR3, as DNA: TGTGCCAGTAGTCTCGATGGGACAGGGGTCAATCAGCCCCAGCATTTT.

The V call is TRBV5-6, the J call TRBJ2-6; no clear D. The V end was cut by 1 base, the J end by 0 bases, with 8 bases between. From germline, CDR1 is SGHDT and CDR2 YYEEEE. The CDR3 length is 16 residues. CDR3 sequence (DNA): TGTGCCAGCAGCTTGAACAGTCTCTCTGGGGCCAACGTCCTGACTTTC. It codes for CASSLNSLSGANVLTF. Filled out from reference TRBV5-6 and TRBJ2-6, the complete variable domain reads DAGVTQSPTHLIKTRGQQVTLRCSPKSGHDTVSWYQQALGQGPQFIFQYYEEEERQRGNFPDRFSGHQFPNYSSELNVNALLLGDSALYLCASSLNSLSGANVLTFGAGSRLTVL.

The chain joins TRBV7-4 to TRBJ2-2, with 7 bases fitting TRBD1. This CDR3 comprises 14 residues. V lost 7 bases to trimming and J lost 6 bases; unmatched junction nucleotides: 8. Germline V gives CDR1 SGHVT, CDR2 SQSDAQ. The CDR3 is CASTFTGTAGELFF. Written as DNA, the CDR3 is TGTGCCAGCACGTTCACCGGGACAGCCGGGGAGCTGTTTTTT.

This clonotype was found a few times. The CDR3 DNA reads as TGTGCCAGCAGCCGGAACAGGGGGCGGGAAGGCTACACCTTC. The encoded protein is CASSRNRGREGYTF. V and J are TRBV14 and TRBJ1-2; 9 bases agree with TRBD1. The CDR3 consists of 14 residues. Germline V gives CDR1 SGHDN, CDR2 FVKESK. Trimming took 4 bases from V and 8 from J; bases not matched to a gene: 8.

This clonotype was observed a handful of times. The chain employs TRBV2 and TRBJ2-2, with 9 bases matching TRBD1. Germline V gene lookup returns CDR1 SNHLY and CDR2 FYNNEI. The CDR3 length is 15 residues. V lost 5 bases, J lost 4 bases, and 5 bases stayed unmatched. The CDR3 sequence is CASSTGGRFTGELFF. CDR3 in DNA: TGTGCCAGCAGTACAGGGGGCAGGTTCACCGGGGAGCTGTTTTTT.

This clonotype was found many times. This sequence joins TRBV2 and TRBJ2-5; no firm D call. The CDR3 totals 10 residues. The germline CDR1 and CDR2 sequences are SNHLY and FYNNEI. The V end was cut by 7 bases, the J end by 5 bases, with 5 bases between. CDR3 DNA: TGTGCCAGCATATGGGAGACCCAGTACTTC. Its translation: CASIWETQYF.

In regard to this clonotype: This may come from a read error, since a much larger clone is one base off. The J gene is TRBJ1-1, the V gene TRBV7-9; possibly TRBD1 for D (6 bases). Between the trimmed V and J ends, which lost 5 bases and 1 base, there was a span of 11 bases. Germline loops: CDR1 SEHNR, CDR2 FQNEAQ (reference sequence). The CDR3 covers 14 residues. CDR3 nucleotides: TGTGCCAGCAGCCACGGACAGAAGAACACTGAAGCTTTCTTT. Its translation is CASSHGQKNTEAFF.

This clonotype came up a few times. V usage is TRBV5-1 and J usage is TRBJ2-1; tentatively, D is TRBD1 (6 bases). The CDR3 totals 17 residues. V was clipped by 0 bases and J by 7 bases, with 20 bases between them. Germline V CDR1 and CDR2: SGHRS, YFSETQ. The DNA for the CDR3 is TGCGCCAGCAGCTTGGACGACAGGCTCTTTTCTCAGAATGAGCAGTTCTTC. Translated: CASSLDDRLFSQNEQFF.

In its sample, this clonotype was seen many times. The chain carries TRBV28 and TRBJ2-7, with 10 bases aligning to TRBD2. V lost 3 bases to trimming and J lost 4 bases; unmatched junction nucleotides: 6. Germline CDR1 MDHEN, CDR2 SYDVKM. The CDR3 runs to 15 residues. The chain's CDR3 is CASSFKREGNYEQYF. In nucleotides, the CDR3 is TGTGCCAGCAGTTTCAAGCGGGAGGGCAATTACGAGCAGTACTTC.

This chain links TRBV7-9 with TRBJ2-7; 7 positions match TRBD1. Per germline, CDR1 SEHNR and CDR2 FQNEAQ (reference sequence). V was clipped by 5 bases and J by 2 bases; unmatched bases: 15. The CDR3 runs 17 residues. CDR3 nucleotides: TGTGCCAGCAGCCTCAGCTCAGACAGGGTCCCCACCTACGAGCAGTACTTC. Translating it yields CASSLSSDRVPTYEQYF. Supplemented by reference TRBV7-9 and TRBJ2-7, the full variable domain reads DTGVSQNPRHKITKRGQNVTFRCDPISEHNRLYWYRQTLGQGPEFLTYFQNEAQLEKSRLLSDRFSAERPKGSFSTLEIQRTEQGDSAMYLCASSLSSDRVPTYEQYFGPGTRLTVT.

This clonotype was detected only once. The chain carries TRBV29-1 and TRBJ2-2; D possibly corresponds to TRBD2 (5 bases). The CDR3 contains 13 residues. Trimming removed 5 bases at V and 2 bases at J, with 9 bases between. Germline CDR1 is SQVTM and CDR2 is ANQGSEA. CDR3 DNA sequence: TGCAGCGTTAGCCTAGCTAACACCGGGGAGCTGTTTTTT. Its translation: CSVSLANTGELFF.

The rearrangement joins TRBV6-5 to TRBJ2-1, with 12 positions matching TRBD2. The CDR3 extends over 17 amino acids. Looked up from germline, CDR1 is MNHEY and CDR2 is SVGAGI. With V trimmed by 4 bases and J by 7 bases, 11 bases remained unmatched. CDR3 in amino acids: CASSFFPRTSGENEQFF. DNA for the CDR3: TGTGCCAGCAGTTTTTTTCCCCGGACTAGCGGGGAAAATGAGCAGTTCTTC.

A word on this clonotype: One end of the junction fails to match germline, which may point to a read error. The J gene is TRBJ2-3, the V gene TRBV7-6, with D possibly matching TRBD1 (7 bases). This CDR3 has 13 amino acids. Germline V lookup: CDR1 SGHVS, CDR2 FNYEAQ. CDR3: CASSGTQGGTQYF. The CDR3 DNA reads as TGTGCTAGCAGCGGTACCCAGGGGGGTACGCAGTATTTT.

This clonotype was observed a handful of times. The V gene is TRBV2, the J gene TRBJ2-7; D uncertain. V was trimmed by 7 bases and J by 0 bases, leaving 10 bases between them. The length of the CDR3 is 13 residues. Germline CDR1 reads SNHLY; CDR2 reads FYNNEI. CDR3 sequence reads: CASTGPGSYEQYF. The CDR3 bases are TGTGCCAGCACCGGGCCGGGCTCCTACGAGCAGTACTTC.

This sequence joins TRBV2 and TRBJ2-7; D tentatively reads TRBD1 or TRBD2 (5 bases each). Per germline, CDR1 SNHLY and CDR2 FYNNEI. Trimming cost V 0 bases and J 2 bases, with 14 bases left between them. The CDR3 runs 16 residues. The CDR3 loop is CASSEAAGTTPYEQYF. The CDR3 coding sequence is TGTGCCAGCAGTGAAGCCGCCGGGACCACTCCCTACGAGCAGTACTTC.

The chain links TRBV5-1 to TRBJ2-5; no clear D. This CDR3 region has 14 residues. Germline values: CDR1 SGHRS, CDR2 YFSETQ. Trimming shortened V by 0 bases and J by 1 base, and 7 bases separated the two germline ends. The CDR3 DNA reads TGCGCCAGCAGCTTGGCGGCAACCCAAGAGACCCAGTACTTC. As protein: CASSLAATQETQYF.

This clonotype was recorded at least ten times. J is TRBJ2-5 and V is TRBV7-8; D remains ambiguous. V was pared by 5 bases and J by 5 bases, with 6 bases between. The germline V gene encodes CDR1 SGHVS and CDR2 FQNEAQ. CDR3 length: 11 residues. For the CDR3, the DNA is TGTGCCAGCAGCCGTGAGGAGACCCAGTACTTC. This gives the protein CASSREETQYF.

This sequence joins TRBV2 and TRBJ1-5; D is possibly TRBD1 (5 bases). The CDR3 extends over 14 amino acids. Trimming shortened V by 1 base and J by 5 bases, and 9 bases separated the two germline ends. Germline assignment: CDR1 SNHLY and CDR2 FYNNEI. The CDR3 is CASSEGRDDQPQHF. The CDR3 region has the DNA TGTGCCAGCAGTGAAGGAAGGGACGATCAGCCCCAGCATTTT.

V gene TRBV11-1 combines with J gene TRBJ2-2; D may be TRBD1 or TRBD2 (5 bases each). Trimming shortened V by 5 bases and J by 0 bases, and 16 bases separated the two germline ends. The CDR3 covers 17 residues. In germline, CDR1 is SGHAT, CDR2 FQDESV (reference sequence). The chain's CDR3 is CASSPLGRDPNTGELFF. CDR3 nucleotides: TGTGCCAGCAGCCCTCTAGGAAGGGACCCGAACACCGGGGAGCTGTTTTTT.

The DNA for the CDR3 is TGTGCCAGCATTCCGACAGGGGACTCTGGAAACACCATATATTTT. Amino acids: CASIPTGDSGNTIYF. The genes are TRBV25-1 and TRBJ1-3; 8 positions agree with TRBD1. The CDR3 runs to 15 residues. Germline V gene lookup returns CDR1 MGHDK and CDR2 SYGVNS. V trimming: 7 bases; J trimming: 0 bases; junction bases outside the gene matches: 5.

This clonotype was recorded a few times. The chain links TRBV7-9 to TRBJ2-1, with 11 bases that match TRBD2. V was clipped by 5 bases and J by 4 bases; unmatched bases: 4. The length of the CDR3 is 15 residues. In germline, CDR1 is SEHNR, CDR2 FQNEAQ (reference sequence). The CDR3 here is CASSVTSGVYNEQFF. The CDR3 DNA reads as TGTGCCAGCAGCGTGACTAGCGGGGTGTACAATGAGCAGTTCTTC. Full variable domain (missing parts from reference TRBV7-9 and TRBJ2-1): DTGVSQNPRHKITKRGQNVTFRCDPISEHNRLYWYRQTLGQGPEFLTYFQNEAQLEKSRLLSDRFSAERPKGSFSTLEIQRTEQGDSAMYLCASSVTSGVYNEQFFGPGTRLTVL.

In this sample, this clonotype turned up a few times. J is TRBJ1-4 and V is TRBV28; D may be TRBD1 (6 bases). This CDR3 region has 15 residues. Germline CDR1 reads MDHEN; CDR2 reads SYDVKM. V shed 7 bases and J shed 6 bases, with 18 bases lying between them. CDR3 residues: CASTQGGGRHEKLFF. The CDR3 coding sequence is TGTGCCAGCACCCAAGGCGGGGGGCGCCATGAAAAACTGTTTTTT.

In its sample, this clonotype was seen a few times. This chain uses TRBV7-9 with TRBJ2-3; 8 bases align to TRBD2. The CDR3 extends over 16 amino acids. Germline lookup yields CDR1 SEHNR and CDR2 FQNEAQ (reference sequence). Unmatched junction bases numbered 12, after V lost 6 bases and J lost 4 bases. CDR3 loop: CASRGATGGAADTQYF. Here the CDR3 DNA reads TGTGCCAGCAGAGGTGCGACCGGGGGGGCGGCAGATACGCAGTATTTT.